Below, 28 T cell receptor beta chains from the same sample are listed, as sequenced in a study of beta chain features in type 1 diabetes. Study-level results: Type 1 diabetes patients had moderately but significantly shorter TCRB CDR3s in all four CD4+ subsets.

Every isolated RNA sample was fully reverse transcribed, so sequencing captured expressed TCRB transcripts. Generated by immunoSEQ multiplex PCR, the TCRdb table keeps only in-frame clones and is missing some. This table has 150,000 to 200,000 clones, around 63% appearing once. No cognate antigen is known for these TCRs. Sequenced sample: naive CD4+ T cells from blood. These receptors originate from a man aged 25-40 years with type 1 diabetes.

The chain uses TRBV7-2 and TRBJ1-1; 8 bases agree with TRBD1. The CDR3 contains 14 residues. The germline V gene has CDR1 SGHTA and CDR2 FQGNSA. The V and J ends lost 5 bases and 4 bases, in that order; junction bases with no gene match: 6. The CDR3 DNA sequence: TGTGCCAGCAGCGCCGGACAGGGCTTCACTGAAGCTTTCTTT. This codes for CASSAGQGFTEAFF.

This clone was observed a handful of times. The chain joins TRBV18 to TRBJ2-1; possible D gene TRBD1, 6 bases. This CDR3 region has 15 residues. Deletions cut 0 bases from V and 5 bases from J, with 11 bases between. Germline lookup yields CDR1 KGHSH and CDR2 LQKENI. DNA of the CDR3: TGTGCCAGCTCACCACCGGCAGGGGTTAACAATGAGCAGTTCTTC. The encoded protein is CASSPPAGVNNEQFF.

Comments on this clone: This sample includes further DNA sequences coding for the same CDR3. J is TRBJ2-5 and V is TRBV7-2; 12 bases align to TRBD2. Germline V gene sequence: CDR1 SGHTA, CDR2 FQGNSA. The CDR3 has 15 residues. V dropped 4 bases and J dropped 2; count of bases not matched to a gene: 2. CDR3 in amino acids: CASSSGLAGQETQYF. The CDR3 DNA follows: TGTGCCAGCAGCTCAGGACTAGCGGGACAAGAGACCCAGTACTTC.

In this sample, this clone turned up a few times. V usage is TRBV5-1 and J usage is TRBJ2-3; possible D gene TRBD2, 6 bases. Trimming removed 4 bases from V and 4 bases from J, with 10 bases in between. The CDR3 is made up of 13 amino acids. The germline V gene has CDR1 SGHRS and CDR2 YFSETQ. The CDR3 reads CASSTGVADTQYF. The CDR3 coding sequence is TGCGCCAGCAGCACGGGGGTGGCAGATACGCAGTATTTT.

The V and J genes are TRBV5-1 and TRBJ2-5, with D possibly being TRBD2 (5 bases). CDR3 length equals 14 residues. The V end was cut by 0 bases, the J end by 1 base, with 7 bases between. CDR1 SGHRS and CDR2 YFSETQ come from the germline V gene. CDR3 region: CASSLERAQETQYF. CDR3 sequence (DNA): TGCGCCAGCAGCTTGGAGAGGGCCCAAGAGACCCAGTACTTC.

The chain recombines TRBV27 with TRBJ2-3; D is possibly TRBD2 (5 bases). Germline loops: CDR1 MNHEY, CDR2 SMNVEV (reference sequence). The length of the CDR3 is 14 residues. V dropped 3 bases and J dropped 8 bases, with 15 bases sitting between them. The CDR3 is CASSFGTRSGTQYF. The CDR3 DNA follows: TGTGCCAGCAGTTTCGGAACTCGAAGCGGTACGCAGTATTTT.

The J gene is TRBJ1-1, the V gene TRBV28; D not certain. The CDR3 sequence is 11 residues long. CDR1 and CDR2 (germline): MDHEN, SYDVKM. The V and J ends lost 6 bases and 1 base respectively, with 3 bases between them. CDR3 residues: CASRSNTEAFF. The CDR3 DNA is TGTGCCAGCAGATCGAACACTGAAGCTTTCTTT. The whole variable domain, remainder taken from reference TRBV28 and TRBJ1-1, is DVKVTQSSRYLVKRTGEKVFLECVQDMDHENMFWYRQDPGLGLRLIYFSYDVKMKEKGDIPEGYSVSREKKERFSLILESASTNQTSMYLCASRSNTEAFFGQGTRLTVV.

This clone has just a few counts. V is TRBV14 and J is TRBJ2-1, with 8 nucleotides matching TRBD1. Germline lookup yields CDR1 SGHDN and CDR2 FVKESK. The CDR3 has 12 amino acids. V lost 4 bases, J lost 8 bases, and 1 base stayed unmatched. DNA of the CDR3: TGTGCCAGCAGCCGACAGGGGTATGAGCAGTTCTTC. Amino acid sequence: CASSRQGYEQFF.

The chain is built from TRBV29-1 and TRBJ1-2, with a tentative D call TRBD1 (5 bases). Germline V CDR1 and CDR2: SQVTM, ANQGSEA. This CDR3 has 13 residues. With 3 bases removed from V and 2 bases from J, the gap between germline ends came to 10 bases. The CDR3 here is CSVDRESNYGYTF. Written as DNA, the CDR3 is TGCAGCGTTGACAGGGAATCCAACTATGGCTACACCTTC.

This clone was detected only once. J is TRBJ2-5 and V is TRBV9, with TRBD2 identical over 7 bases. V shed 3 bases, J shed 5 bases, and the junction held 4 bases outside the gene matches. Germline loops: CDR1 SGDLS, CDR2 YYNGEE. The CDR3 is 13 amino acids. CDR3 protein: CASSAGGGETQYF. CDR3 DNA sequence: TGTGCCAGCAGCGCCGGGGGAGGGGAGACCCAGTACTTC. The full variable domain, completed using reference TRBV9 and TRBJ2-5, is DSGVTQTPKHLITATGQRVTLRCSPRSGDLSVYWYQQSLDQGLQFLIQYYNGEERAKGNILERFSAQQFPDLHSELNLSSLELGDSALYFCASSAGGGETQYFGPGTRLLVL.

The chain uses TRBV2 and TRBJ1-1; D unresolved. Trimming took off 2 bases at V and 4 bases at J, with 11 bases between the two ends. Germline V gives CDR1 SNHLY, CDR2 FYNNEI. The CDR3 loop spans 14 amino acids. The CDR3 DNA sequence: TGTGCCAGCAGTGAACTCACGGGAGGCACTGAAGCTTTCTTT. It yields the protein CASSELTGGTEAFF.

The CDR3 coding sequence is TGTGCCAGCGCAGGAGGGATCAACTACAATGAGCAGTTCTTC. Amino acid sequence: CASAGGINYNEQFF. The chain combines TRBV6-1 with TRBJ2-1; tentative D call: TRBD2 (6 bases). Trimming pared 8 bases from V and 3 bases from J, leaving 14 bases between. This CDR3 is 14 amino acids long. From germline, CDR1 is MNHNS and CDR2 SASEGT.

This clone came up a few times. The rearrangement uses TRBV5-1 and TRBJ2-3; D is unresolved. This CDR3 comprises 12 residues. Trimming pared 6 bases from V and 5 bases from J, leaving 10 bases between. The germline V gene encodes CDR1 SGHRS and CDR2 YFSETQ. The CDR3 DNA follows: TGCGCCAGCAACGAACCTGGAGATACGCAGTATTTT. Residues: CASNEPGDTQYF.

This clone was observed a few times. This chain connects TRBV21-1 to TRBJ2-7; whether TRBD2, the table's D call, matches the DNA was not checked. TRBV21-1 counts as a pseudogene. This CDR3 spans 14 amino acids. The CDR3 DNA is TGTGCCAACGGGACTAGCGGTAGCTCCTACGAGCAGTACTTC. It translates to CANGTSGSSYEQYF.

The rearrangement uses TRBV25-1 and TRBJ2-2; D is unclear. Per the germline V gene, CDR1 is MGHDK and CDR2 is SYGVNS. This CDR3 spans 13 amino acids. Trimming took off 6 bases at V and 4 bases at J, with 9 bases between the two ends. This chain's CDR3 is CASRSIVTGELFF. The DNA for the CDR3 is TGTGCCAGCAGAAGCATAGTCACCGGGGAGCTGTTTTTT.

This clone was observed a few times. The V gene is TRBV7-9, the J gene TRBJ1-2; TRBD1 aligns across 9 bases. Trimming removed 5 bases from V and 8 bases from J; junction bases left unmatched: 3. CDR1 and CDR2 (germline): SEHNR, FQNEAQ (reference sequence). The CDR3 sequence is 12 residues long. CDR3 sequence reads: CASSGTGKGYTF. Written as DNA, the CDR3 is TGTGCCAGCAGCGGGACAGGGAAAGGCTACACCTTC.

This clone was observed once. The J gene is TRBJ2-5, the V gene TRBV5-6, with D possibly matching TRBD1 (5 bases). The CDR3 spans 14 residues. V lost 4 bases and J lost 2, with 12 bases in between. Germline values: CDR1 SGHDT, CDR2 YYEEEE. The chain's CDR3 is CASSVTGRQETQYF. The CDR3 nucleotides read TGTGCCAGCAGCGTAACAGGCAGACAAGAGACCCAGTACTTC.

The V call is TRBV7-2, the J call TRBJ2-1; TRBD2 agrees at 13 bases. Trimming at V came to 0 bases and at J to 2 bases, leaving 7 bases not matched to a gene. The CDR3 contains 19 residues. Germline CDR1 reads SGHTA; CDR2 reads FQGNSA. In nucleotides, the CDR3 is TGTGCCAGCAGCTTAGCGTACTCTGGGACTAGCGGGGCCTACAATGAGCAGTTCTTC. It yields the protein CASSLAYSGTSGAYNEQFF. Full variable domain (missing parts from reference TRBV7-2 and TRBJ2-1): GAGVSQSPSNKVTEKGKDVELRCDPISGHTALYWYRQSLGQGLEFLIYFQGNSAPDKSGLPSDRFSAERTGGSVSTLTIQRTQQEDSAVYLCASSLAYSGTSGAYNEQFFGPGTRLTVL.

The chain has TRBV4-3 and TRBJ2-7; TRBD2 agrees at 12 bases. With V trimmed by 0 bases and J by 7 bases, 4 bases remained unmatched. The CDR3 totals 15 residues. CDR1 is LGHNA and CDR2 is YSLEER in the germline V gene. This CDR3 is CASSQDTTSGGEQYF. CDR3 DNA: TGCGCCAGCAGCCAAGATACGACTAGCGGGGGAGAGCAGTACTTC.

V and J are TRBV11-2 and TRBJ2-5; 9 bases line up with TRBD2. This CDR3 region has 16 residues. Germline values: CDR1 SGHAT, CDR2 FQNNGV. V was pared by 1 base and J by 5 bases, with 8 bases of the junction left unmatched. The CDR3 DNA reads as TGTGCCAGCAGCTTAGCCTGGTCTAGCGGGGTTGAGACCCAGTACTTC. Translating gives CASSLAWSSGVETQYF.

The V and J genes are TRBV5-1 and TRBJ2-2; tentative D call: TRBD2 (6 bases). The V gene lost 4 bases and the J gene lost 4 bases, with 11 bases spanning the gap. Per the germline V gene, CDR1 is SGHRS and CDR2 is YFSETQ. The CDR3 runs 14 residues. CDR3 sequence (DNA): TGCGCCAGCAGCCCGGTTAGCGGCACCGGGGAGCTGTTTTTT. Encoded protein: CASSPVSGTGELFF.

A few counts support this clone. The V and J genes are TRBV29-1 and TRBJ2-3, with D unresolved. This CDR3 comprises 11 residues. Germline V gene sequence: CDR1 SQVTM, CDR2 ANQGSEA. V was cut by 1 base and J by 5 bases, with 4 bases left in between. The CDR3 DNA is TGCAGCGTTGAAGCGGGAGATACGCAGTATTTT. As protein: CSVEAGDTQYF.

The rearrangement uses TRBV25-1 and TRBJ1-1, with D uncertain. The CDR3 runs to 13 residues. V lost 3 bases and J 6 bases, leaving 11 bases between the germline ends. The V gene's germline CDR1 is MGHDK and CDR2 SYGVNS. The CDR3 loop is CASSETGFPEAFF. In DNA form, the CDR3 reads TGTGCCAGCAGTGAGACGGGGTTCCCTGAAGCTTTCTTT.

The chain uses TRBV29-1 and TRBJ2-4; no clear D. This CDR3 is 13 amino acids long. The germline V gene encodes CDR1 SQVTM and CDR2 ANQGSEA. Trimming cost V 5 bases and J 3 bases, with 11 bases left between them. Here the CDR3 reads CSVFSGGKNIQYF. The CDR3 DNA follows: TGCAGCGTTTTTTCAGGCGGCAAAAACATTCAGTACTTC.

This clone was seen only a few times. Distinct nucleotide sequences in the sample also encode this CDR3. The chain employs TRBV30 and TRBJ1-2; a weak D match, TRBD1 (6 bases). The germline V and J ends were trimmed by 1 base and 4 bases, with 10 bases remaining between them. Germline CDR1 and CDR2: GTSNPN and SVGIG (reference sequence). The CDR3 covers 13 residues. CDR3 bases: TGTGCCTGGAGTGAGGACAGAGGCTATGGCTACACCTTC. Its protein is CAWSEDRGYGYTF.

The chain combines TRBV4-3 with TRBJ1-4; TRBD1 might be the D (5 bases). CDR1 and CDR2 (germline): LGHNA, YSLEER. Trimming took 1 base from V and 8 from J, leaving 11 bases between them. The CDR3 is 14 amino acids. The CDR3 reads CASSQAGLGEKLFF. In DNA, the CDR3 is TGCGCCAGCAGCCAAGCAGGGTTAGGAGAAAAACTGTTTTTT.

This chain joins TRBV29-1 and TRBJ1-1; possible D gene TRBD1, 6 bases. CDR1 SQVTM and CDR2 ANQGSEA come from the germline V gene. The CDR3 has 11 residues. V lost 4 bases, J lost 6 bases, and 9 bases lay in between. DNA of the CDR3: TGCAGCGTTGTCAGGGGCTCTGAAGCTTTCTTT. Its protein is CSVVRGSEAFF. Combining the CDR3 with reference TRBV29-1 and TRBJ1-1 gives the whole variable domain SAVISQKPSRDICQRGTSLTIQCQVDSQVTMMFWYRQQPGQSLTLIATANQGSEATYESGFVIDKFPISRPNLTFSTLTVSNMSPEDSSIYLCSVVRGSEAFFGQGTRLTVV.

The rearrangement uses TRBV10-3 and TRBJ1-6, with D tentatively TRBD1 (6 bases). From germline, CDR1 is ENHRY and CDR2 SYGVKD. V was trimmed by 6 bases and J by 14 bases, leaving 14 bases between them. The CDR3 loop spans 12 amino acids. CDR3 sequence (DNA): TGTGCCATCAGAGCCCTCGACAGGTCCCTCCACTTT. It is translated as CAIRALDRSLHF.